This T cell receptor (beta chain) was identified during a study of blood T cell repertoires in COVID-19. At the level of the study: Italy, Spain and the United States were the sources of the convalescent and acute COVID-19 samples. PBMCs, B-cell-depleted T cells, or T cells were the source of the cDNA or gDNA that made up the material.

V shed 4 bases and J 0 bases; nucleotides not matched to a gene: 6. Germline V gene sequence: CDR1 LGHNA, CDR2 YSLEER. The CDR3 loop spans 18 amino acids. Per the original methods: Reference gene primer amplification in the assay estimated nucleated cell counts. TCRdb keeps only in-frame clones here, not all; method: immunoSEQ multiplex PCR. V, J and clone size were drawn from that table, and D and trimming were deduced from the DNA. The sample lists tens of thousands of clones; about 68% were seen once. This receptor was taken from a middle-aged man with active or convalescent COVID-19. J is TRBJ2-6 and V is TRBV4-3, with TRBD1 matching over 10 bases. Sequencing was carried out using peripheral blood. CDR3 sequence (DNA): TGCGCCAGCAGCCCCTTGGGACAGGGGTTCTCTGGGGCCAACGTCCTGACTTTC. Amino acids: CASSPLGQGFSGANVLTF.